This T cell receptor (beta chain) emerged from a study of blood T cell repertoires in COVID-19. In the study overall: There were acute and convalescent COVID-19 samples, and they came from the United States, Italy and Spain. Nucleic acid was either cDNA or gDNA, and it came from T cells, B-cell-depleted T cells, or PBMCs.

Per the original methods: Estimation of nucleated cell counts was performed using reference gene primer amplification. The method was immunoSEQ multiplex PCR; TCRdb's version includes in-frame clones alone and lacks a portion of them. Clonal size and the V and J genes are those of that table, whereas D and trimming came from the DNA. In the table there are 200,000 to 250,000 clones, under 95% of which are singletons. This sequence was found in a man between 25 and 39 years old with acute or convalescent COVID-19. Sequenced material: peripheral blood.

The CDR3 here is CASSHQDGGDTEAFF. The DNA of the CDR3 is TGCGCCAGCAGCCACCAGGACGGCGGGGACACTGAAGCTTTCTTT. This chain joins TRBV4-1 and TRBJ1-1; the D is unclear. Looked up from germline, CDR1 is MGHRA and CDR2 is YSYEKL. The length of the CDR3 is 15 residues. The ends were cut back, 3 bases at V and 3 bases at J, with 14 bases in the middle.